These 11 T cell receptor beta chains were sequenced from one sample in a study of shared clonotypes between healthy human individuals. TCRdb's copy holds only in-frame clones and misses some; the assay was immunoSEQ multiplex PCR. The sample includes a few million clones, over 85% of them seen just once. The sequenced material came from naive CD4+ T cells sorted from blood. Sample subset: CD45RA+ positively selected. The receptors shown here come from a man aged 18 to 30 in good health.

The rearrangement links TRBV7-8 to TRBJ2-2; TRBD2 is a possible D gene (6 bases). Germline values: CDR1 SGHVS, CDR2 FQNEAQ. Deletions cut 5 bases from V and 0 bases from J, with 13 bases between. CDR3 length equals 16 residues. The CDR3 DNA follows: TGTGCCAGCAGCCTCCTCGGCGGGGCGAACACCGGGGAGCTGTTTTTT. This gives the protein CASSLLGGANTGELFF.

This chain connects TRBV5-1 to TRBJ2-7, with D tentatively TRBD1 or TRBD2 (5 bases each). Trimming stripped 0 bases from V and 3 bases from J, with 13 bases between. The CDR3 loop spans 15 amino acids. CDR1 is SGHRS, CDR2 YFSETQ, per germline. DNA of the CDR3: TGCGCCAGCAGCTTGGTGGCAGGGAGTGTCTACGAGCAGTACTTC. As protein: CASSLVAGSVYEQYF. The full variable domain, rest sourced from reference TRBV5-1 and TRBJ2-7, is KAGVTQTPRYLIKTRGQQVTLSCSPISGHRSVSWYQQTPGQGLQFLFEYFSETQRNKGNFPGRFSGRQFSNSRSEMNVSTLELGDSALYLCASSLVAGSVYEQYFGPGTRLTVT.

The DNA for the CDR3 is TGCGCCAGCGCCAGACTAGCGGGGACAGATACGCAGTATTTT. The encoded protein is CASARLAGTDTQYF. The rearrangement joins TRBV10-2 to TRBJ2-3; 11 positions match TRBD2. CDR3 length equals 14 residues. The germline V gene has CDR1 WSHSY and CDR2 SAAADI. The V and J ends lost 8 bases and 3 bases, in that order; junction bases with no gene match: 4.

This chain connects TRBV5-1 to TRBJ1-2; maybe TRBD1 (6 bases). Germline CDR1 reads SGHRS; CDR2 reads YFSETQ. This CDR3 spans 16 amino acids. V was pared by 0 bases and J by 1 base, with 13 bases between. The CDR3 is CASSLAQGRNNYGYTF. CDR3 in DNA: TGCGCCAGCAGCTTGGCCCAGGGGCGAAATAACTATGGCTACACCTTC.

The gene calls are TRBV29-1 and TRBJ2-1; D gene uncertain. The CDR3 totals 13 residues. Per the germline V gene, CDR1 is SQVTM and CDR2 is ANQGSEA. V lost 8 bases and J 2 bases, leaving 13 bases between the germline ends. The CDR3 protein is CSSDSGPYNEQFF. In DNA, the CDR3 is TGCAGCTCTGACTCGGGCCCCTACAATGAGCAGTTCTTC.

The genes are TRBV5-5 and TRBJ2-6, with D unclear. Germline loops: CDR1 SGHKS, CDR2 YYEKEE (reference sequence). The CDR3 covers 15 residues. Trimming removed 1 base from V and 3 bases from J, with 8 bases in between. In nucleotides, the CDR3 is TGTGCCAGCAGCTTGAATCGAAATGGGGCCAACGTCCTGACTTTC. This translates into CASSLNRNGANVLTF.

This sequence joins TRBV4-3 and TRBJ2-3; 7 bases fit TRBD1. In germline, CDR1 is LGHNA, CDR2 YSLEER. The CDR3 length is 18 residues. J lost 1 base, V lost 1 base, and 11 bases had no gene match. The CDR3 DNA reads TGCGCCAGCAGCCAAGGCGTGAGTACAGGGGCCGGCACAGATACGCAGTATTTT. Translated, it gives CASSQGVSTGAGTDTQYF.

This chain uses TRBV5-4 with TRBJ1-3; 10 bases match TRBD1. J lost 4 bases, V lost 0 bases, and 1 base had no gene match. Germline values: CDR1 SGHNT, CDR2 YYREEE (reference sequence). This CDR3 spans 15 amino acids. CDR3 nucleotides: TGTGCCAGCAGCTTGGGACAGGGGGCCGGAAACACCATATATTTT. Amino acids: CASSLGQGAGNTIYF.

The chain couples TRBV10-3 to TRBJ2-7; TRBD2 matches at 7 bases. CDR1 is ENHRY, CDR2 SYGVKD, per germline. The CDR3 consists of 15 residues. V trimming: 0 bases; J trimming: 2 bases; junction bases outside the gene matches: 4. The CDR3 is CAISESGLAAYEQYF. For the CDR3, the DNA is TGTGCCATCAGTGAGTCGGGCCTAGCGGCCTACGAGCAGTACTTC.

V gene TRBV7-6 combines with J gene TRBJ1-1; D call uncertain. The V end was cut by 2 bases, the J end by 3 bases, with 7 bases between. This CDR3 is built from 13 residues. Germline V CDR1 and CDR2: SGHVS, FNYEAQ. This chain's CDR3 is CASSLTRDTEAFF. The CDR3, as DNA: TGTGCCAGCAGCTTAACCCGGGACACTGAAGCTTTCTTT. The variable domain in full, with the rest retrieved from reference TRBV7-6 and TRBJ1-1, is GAGVSQSPRYKVTKRGQDVALRCDPISGHVSLYWYRQALGQGPEFLTYFNYEAQQDKSGLPNDRFSAERPEGSISTLTIQRTEQRDSAMYRCASSLTRDTEAFFGQGTRLTVV.

This chain's CDR3 is CASRADRHTGELFF. In nucleotides, the CDR3 is TGTGCCAGCAGGGCGGACAGGCACACCGGGGAGCTGTTTTTT. The V gene is TRBV5-4, the J gene TRBJ2-2; 7 positions match TRBD1. V shed 5 bases and J 3 bases; nucleotides not matched to a gene: 4. Germline assignment: CDR1 SGHNT and CDR2 YYREEE (reference sequence). The CDR3 runs to 14 residues.